The rows below give T cell receptor beta chains drawn from one sample of a study of blood T cell repertoires in COVID-19. Profiling relied on immunoSEQ multiplex PCR, and the TCRdb table lists in-frame clones only, not all of them. The sample yields 130,000 to 150,000 clones, around four fifths seen once. The sequencing input was peripheral blood. The receptors shown here come from a human donor in a cohort sampled during active COVID-19. Each CDR3 is given with its conserved first and last residue. A D gene is named only where the DNA matches it firmly. The listing skips clone size in some rows; elsewhere it reads once, few, many or a size class.

J: TRBJ1-1
D: .
V: TRBV29-1
size: medium-sized
CDR3: CSVYLMGGWSGTEAFF
DNA: TGCAGCGTGTATTTGATGGGGGGTTGGTCTGGCACTGAAGCTTTCTTT

J: TRBJ2-3
D: TRBD2
V: TRBV14
size: .
CDR3: CASSQYGGADTQYF
DNA: TGTGCCAGCAGCCAGTACGGGGGGGCAGATACGCAGTATTTT

J: TRBJ1-6
D: .
V: TRBV30
size: few
CDR3: CAWTTVNYNSPLHF
DNA: TGTGCCTGGACCACGGTGAACTATAATTCACCCCTCCACTTT

J: TRBJ1-4
D: .
V: TRBV5-1
size: few
CDR3: CASSLGLPTNEKLFF
DNA: TGCGCCAGCAGCTTGGGTCTCCCAACTAATGAAAAACTGTTTTTT

J: TRBJ2-7
D: .
V: TRBV6-6
size: .
CDR3: CASSSSWGHEQYF
DNA: TGTGCCAGCAGTTCGAGTTGGGGCCACGAGCAGTACTTC

J: TRBJ1-1
D: .
V: TRBV6-5
size: few
CDR3: CASSSAVFNTEAFF
DNA: TGTGCCAGCAGTAGCGCAGTATTTAACACTGAAGCTTTCTTT

J: TRBJ2-7
D: TRBD2
V: TRBV2
size: .
CDR3: CASKRGDLFEQYF
DNA: TGTGCCAGCAAGCGGGGTGATCTTTTCGAGCAGTACTTC

J: TRBJ2-4
D: .
V: TRBV4-1
size: .
CDR3: CASSQEFRAKNIQYF
DNA: TGCGCCAGCAGCCAGGAGTTTCGAGCCAAAAACATTCAGTACTTC

J: TRBJ1-5
D: TRBD1
V: TRBV19
size: .
CDR3: CASKGAGEQPQHF
DNA: TGTGCCAGTAAGGGGGCCGGGGAGCAGCCCCAGCATTTT

J: TRBJ2-1
D: .
V: TRBV21-1
size: .
CDR3: CASPSQVNNEQFF
DNA: TGTGCCAGCCCTAGCCAGGTTAACAATGAGCAGTTCTTC

J: TRBJ2-3
D: .
V: TRBV11-2
size: .
CDR3: CASSSLSSTDTQYF
DNA: TGTGCCAGCAGCTCTCTTTCTAGCACAGATACGCAGTATTTT

J: TRBJ2-3
D: .
V: TRBV5-4
size: .
CDR3: CASSLALQGDTQYF
DNA: TGTGCCAGCAGCTTGGCCCTTCAGGGGGATACGCAGTATTTT

J: TRBJ1-4
D: .
V: TRBV6-6
size: .
CDR3: CASSYSTEGSDEKLFF
DNA: TGTGCCAGCAGTTACTCGACGGAGGGTTCGGATGAAAAACTGTTTTTT

J: TRBJ2-1
D: TRBD2
V: TRBV6-5
size: .
CDR3: CASIGTSVYNEQFF
DNA: TGTGCCAGCATCGGGACTAGCGTGTACAATGAGCAGTTCTTC

J: TRBJ1-5
D: TRBD1
V: TRBV15
size: once
CDR3: CATSRGGTGGDQPQHF
DNA: TGTGCCACCAGCAGGGGCGGGACAGGGGGGGATCAGCCCCAGCATTTT

J: TRBJ2-1
D: TRBD1
V: TRBV2
size: .
CDR3: CASSRDRRVNEQFF
DNA: TGTGCCAGCAGTCGGGACAGGAGGGTCAATGAGCAGTTCTTC

J: TRBJ1-5
D: .
V: TRBV6-2/TRBV6-3
size: .
CDR3: CASRYAQTYSNQPQHF
DNA: TGTGCCAGCAGGTACGCACAGACCTATAGCAATCAGCCCCAGCATTTT

J: TRBJ1-2
D: TRBD1
V: TRBV9
size: .
CDR3: CASSADRQDRGYTF
DNA: TGTGCCAGCAGCGCGGACAGGCAAGATCGTGGCTACACCTTC

J: TRBJ2-7
D: TRBD1
V: TRBV9
size: .
CDR3: CASSRNRGQDTIEQYF
DNA: TGTGCCAGCAGCCGAAATAGGGGGCAGGACACCATCGAGCAGTACTTC

J: TRBJ1-6
D: .
V: TRBV11-2
size: once
CDR3: CASSTPGELTSPLHF
DNA: TGTGCCAGCAGCACCCCGGGAGAACTTACTTCACCCCTCCACTTT

J: TRBJ2-5
D: .
V: TRBV20-1
size: .
CDR3: CSASSGGETQYF
DNA: TGCAGTGCTAGTTCAGGAGGGGAGACCCAGTACTTC

J: TRBJ1-4
D: .
V: TRBV27
size: few
CDR3: CASSLSQGFGNEKLFF
DNA: TGTGCCAGCAGTTTATCCCAGGGTTTCGGTAATGAAAAACTGTTTTTT

J: TRBJ1-1
D: TRBD1
V: TRBV6-5
size: once
CDR3: CASTQGVGTEAFF
DNA: TGTGCCAGCACCCAGGGGGTTGGCACTGAAGCTTTCTTT

J: TRBJ2-6
D: .
V: TRBV27
size: .
CDR3: CASSLGGANVLTF
DNA: TGTGCCAGCAGTTTAGGCGGGGCCAACGTCCTGACTTTC

J: TRBJ2-5
D: TRBD1
V: TRBV30
size: many
CDR3: CAWNRDSQETQYF
DNA: TGTGCCTGGAACAGGGACAGCCAAGAGACCCAGTACTTC

J: TRBJ2-2
D: .
V: TRBV21-1
size: .
CDR3: CASSKDGTTSGTSGDKNTGELFF
DNA: TGTGCCAGCAGCAAAGACGGGACGACTTCCGGGACTAGCGGGGACAAGAACACCGGGGAGCTGTTTTTT

J: TRBJ1-1
D: .
V: TRBV5-6
size: .
CDR3: CASTLPRGNTEAFF
DNA: TGTGCCAGCACCCTACCTAGGGGGAACACTGAAGCTTTCTTT

J: TRBJ2-3
D: TRBD2
V: TRBV7-9
size: .
CDR3: CASSGSGGWADTQYF
DNA: TGTGCCAGCAGCGGGTCGGGAGGGTGGGCAGATACGCAGTATTTT

J: TRBJ1-2
D: .
V: TRBV6-2/TRBV6-3
size: .
CDR3: CASSPSGGARSNYGYTF
DNA: TGTGCCAGCAGCCCTAGCGGAGGGGCTAGATCGAACTATGGCTACACCTTC

J: TRBJ1-2
D: TRBD1
V: TRBV6-1
size: once
CDR3: CASSDLGTVLNYGYTF
DNA: TGTGCCAGCAGTGATTTAGGGACAGTATTAAACTATGGCTACACCTTC

J: TRBJ1-1
D: .
V: TRBV5-1
size: .
CDR3: CASSLMGQGENTEAFF
DNA: TGCGCCAGCAGCTTGATGGGCCAGGGTGAGAACACTGAAGCTTTCTTT

J: TRBJ2-3
D: .
V: TRBV20-1
size: .
CDR3: CSALDRFTQYF
DNA: TGCAGTGCGCTAGACAGGTTCACGCAGTATTTT

J: TRBJ2-1
D: TRBD1
V: TRBV25-1
size: .
CDR3: CASAPGTAYNEQFF
DNA: TGTGCCAGCGCCCCCGGGACAGCTTACAATGAGCAGTTCTTC

J: TRBJ1-1
D: TRBD1
V: TRBV19
size: .
CDR3: CASRGTAQNTEAFF
DNA: TGTGCCAGTAGGGGGACAGCACAGAACACTGAAGCTTTCTTT

J: TRBJ2-2
D: .
V: TRBV9
size: .
CDR3: CASSVSGFGGELFF
DNA: TGTGCCAGCAGCGTTTCAGGGTTTGGCGGGGAGCTGTTTTTT

J: TRBJ2-3
D: .
V: TRBV7-6
size: .
CDR3: CASSPKGAGGKTDTQYF
DNA: TGTGCCAGCAGCCCTAAGGGGGCGGGGGGCAAGACAGATACGCAGTATTTT

J: TRBJ2-3
D: TRBD2
V: TRBV29-1
size: .
CDR3: CSVDLRLAGGPTDTQYF
DNA: TGCAGCGTTGACCTCCGACTAGCGGGAGGGCCAACAGATACGCAGTATTTT

J: TRBJ1-5
D: TRBD1
V: TRBV6-5
size: .
CDR3: CASSRDRGHGQPQHF
DNA: TGTGCCAGCAGCCGGGACAGGGGGCACGGTCAGCCCCAGCATTTT

J: TRBJ2-3
D: TRBD1
V: TRBV5-4
size: .
CDR3: CASSWTGGKDTQYF
DNA: TGTGCCAGCAGCTGGACAGGGGGAAAGGATACGCAGTATTTT

J: TRBJ1-6
D: .
V: TRBV28
size: many
CDR3: CASSSPVTVNNSPLHF
DNA: TGTGCCAGCAGCTCCCCCGTAACAGTAAATAATTCACCCCTCCACTTT

J: TRBJ1-1
D: TRBD1
V: TRBV30
size: .
CDR3: CAWSVIGGAGTEAFF
DNA: TGTGCCTGGAGCGTTATAGGGGGCGCGGGCACTGAAGCTTTCTTT

J: TRBJ1-4
D: .
V: TRBV7-8
size: .
CDR3: CASSLASLEKLFF
DNA: TGTGCCAGCAGCTTAGCATCTTTGGAAAAACTGTTTTTT

J: TRBJ2-1
D: .
V: TRBV12-3/TRBV12-4
size: .
CDR3: CASTPGPIQWQFF
DNA: TGTGCCAGCACCCCAGGGCCTATTCAATGGCAGTTCTTC

J: TRBJ1-2
D: TRBD1
V: TRBV5-1
size: .
CDR3: CASSQGQGGYTF
DNA: TGCGCCAGCAGCCAAGGACAGGGCGGCTACACCTTC

J: TRBJ1-1
D: TRBD1
V: TRBV5-1
size: few
CDR3: CASSLGQGATEAFF
DNA: TGCGCCAGCAGCTTGGGACAGGGGGCCACTGAAGCTTTCTTT

J: TRBJ2-2
D: .
V: TRBV11-3
size: .
CDR3: CASSLGGRTGELFF
DNA: TGTGCCAGCAGCTTAGGAGGGCGCACCGGGGAGCTGTTTTTT

J: TRBJ2-1
D: .
V: TRBV6-2/TRBV6-3
size: once
CDR3: CASSYLDNLYNEQFF
DNA: TGTGCCAGCAGTTACCTCGATAACTTATACAATGAGCAGTTCTTC

J: TRBJ2-1
D: TRBD2
V: TRBV5-6
size: .
CDR3: CASSIGTSGRTEQFF
DNA: TGTGCCAGCAGCATTGGGACTAGCGGGAGGACTGAGCAGTTCTTC

J: TRBJ2-7
D: .
V: TRBV7-2
size: .
CDR3: CASKSLGRGDNEQYF
DNA: TGTGCCAGCAAGTCACTGGGCAGGGGGGATAACGAGCAGTACTTC

J: TRBJ1-5
D: TRBD1
V: TRBV5-1
size: .
CDR3: CASSSGTGEGQPQHF
DNA: TGCGCCAGCAGCTCCGGGACAGGGGAAGGTCAGCCCCAGCATTTT

J: TRBJ1-1
D: TRBD1
V: TRBV28
size: .
CDR3: CASRLPGQGITEAFF
DNA: TGTGCCAGCAGACTACCGGGACAGGGCATTACTGAAGCTTTCTTT

J: TRBJ2-7
D: .
V: TRBV25-1
size: .
CDR3: CASSAGVPYEQYF
DNA: TGTGCCAGCAGTGCCGGGGTACCCTACGAGCAGTACTTC

J: TRBJ2-4
D: .
V: TRBV5-4
size: .
CDR3: CASSLMGGLAKNIQYF
DNA: TGTGCCAGCAGCTTGATGGGGGGACTAGCCAAAAACATTCAGTACTTC

J: TRBJ1-5
D: TRBD1
V: TRBV19
size: .
CDR3: CASSIGDRHNQPQHF
DNA: TGTGCCAGTAGTATTGGGGACAGACACAATCAGCCCCAGCATTTT

J: TRBJ1-1
D: TRBD1
V: TRBV12-5
size: .
CDR3: CASGLVRQGAEAFF
DNA: TGTGCTAGTGGTTTGGTAAGGCAGGGGGCTGAAGCTTTCTTT